Shown below are 28 T cell receptor beta chains from a single sample sequenced in a study of graft-versus-host responses after intestinal transplantation. These TCRs are of unknown antigen specificity. TCRdb's copy holds only in-frame clones and misses some; the assay was immunoSEQ multiplex PCR. Of some 140,000 clones in the sample, around 90% are singletons; the top ten hold 0.19%. The material was unstimulated CD4+ T cells sorted from spleen or lymph node cells, obtained before intestinal transplant. These TCRs come from a human donor who received an intestinal transplant.

V usage is TRBV28 and J usage is TRBJ2-2; 10 bases are a match to TRBD1. Germline loops: CDR1 MDHEN, CDR2 SYDVKM. The V gene end was trimmed by 6 bases and the J gene end by 4 bases; junction bases not matched to a gene: 5. CDR3 length: 15 amino acids. The chain's CDR3 is CASRADRGRTGELFF. The CDR3 region has the DNA TGTGCCAGCAGGGCCGACAGGGGGCGCACCGGGGAGCTGTTTTTT. Using reference TRBV28 and TRBJ2-2 for the parts outside the CDR3, the full variable domain is DVKVTQSSRYLVKRTGEKVFLECVQDMDHENMFWYRQDPGLGLRLIYFSYDVKMKEKGDIPEGYSVSREKKERFSLILESASTNQTSMYLCASRADRGRTGELFFGEGSRLTVL.

On this clone: In the same sample, other DNA sequences code for this CDR3. The V and J genes are TRBV7-6 and TRBJ1-5; D is ambiguous. Trimming removed 0 bases from V and 2 bases from J, with 8 bases in between. Per germline, CDR1 SGHVS and CDR2 FNYEAQ. This CDR3 is built from 15 residues. The CDR3 DNA is TGTGCCAGCAGCTTAGCCCCGGGTGGCAATCAGCCCCAGCATTTT. Translating it yields CASSLAPGGNQPQHF.

The rearrangement uses TRBV5-1 and TRBJ2-7; D is possibly TRBD1 (5 bases). Germline CDR1 and CDR2: SGHRS and YFSETQ. Trimming pared 0 bases from V and 3 bases from J, leaving 13 bases between. The CDR3 is 15 amino acids. CDR3 coding DNA: TGCGCCAGCAGCTTGGTCACAGGTCGAATCTACGAGCAGTACTTC. Its translation: CASSLVTGRIYEQYF. Filled out from reference TRBV5-1 and TRBJ2-7, the complete variable domain reads KAGVTQTPRYLIKTRGQQVTLSCSPISGHRSVSWYQQTPGQGLQFLFEYFSETQRNKGNFPGRFSGRQFSNSRSEMNVSTLELGDSALYLCASSLVTGRIYEQYFGPGTRLTVT.

This chain's CDR3 is CAWGRRTSGYNEQFF. The DNA for the CDR3 is TGTGCCTGGGGTAGAAGGACTAGCGGATACAATGAGCAGTTCTTC. The chain uses TRBV30 and TRBJ2-1; 10 bases fit TRBD2. Germline V CDR1 and CDR2: GTSNPN, SVGIG (reference sequence). The CDR3 spans 15 residues. V lost 5 bases, J lost 4 bases, and 8 bases stayed unmatched.

V is TRBV7-3 and J is TRBJ1-1, with 10 bases identical to TRBD1. This CDR3 contains 14 residues. The V and J ends lost 4 bases and 3 bases, in that order; junction bases with no gene match: 2. Germline CDR1 is SGHTA and CDR2 is FQGTGA. The CDR3 protein is CASSSGQGDTEAFF. Written as DNA, the CDR3 is TGTGCCAGCAGCTCCGGACAGGGGGACACTGAAGCTTTCTTT.

The rearrangement uses TRBV6-5 and TRBJ2-1, with TRBD2 identical over 7 bases. The CDR3 runs to 14 residues. From germline, CDR1 is MNHEY and CDR2 SVGAGI. The J segment lost 7 bases and the V segment lost 0 bases, leaving 3 bases of the junction unmatched. The CDR3 spells CASSYSGGLNEQFF. The CDR3 DNA sequence: TGTGCCAGCAGTTACTCGGGGGGGTTAAATGAGCAGTTCTTC.

This rearrangement joins TRBV4-1 to TRBJ2-5; 14 bases map to TRBD2. The germline V gene encodes CDR1 MGHRA and CDR2 YSYEKL. There are 17 residues in the CDR3. V shed 0 bases and J 3 bases; nucleotides not matched to a gene: 3. The CDR3 DNA is TGCGCCAGCAGCCAAGAGACTAGCGGGAGGGCCAAAGAGACCCAGTACTTC. The encoded protein is CASSQETSGRAKETQYF.

The gene calls are TRBV27 and TRBJ1-2, with 9 bases that match TRBD1. Germline V CDR1 and CDR2: MNHEY, SMNVEV (reference sequence). V lost 0 bases and J lost 4; bases outside the gene matches: 3. The CDR3 spans 15 residues. CDR3 nucleotide sequence: TGTGCCAGCAGTTTATCGGGACAGGGACCCTATGGCTACACCTTC. Amino acids: CASSLSGQGPYGYTF.

This clone has a handful of counts. The chain carries TRBV6-6 and TRBJ2-6; D is unclear. Trimming stripped 10 bases from V and 1 base from J, with 8 bases between. CDR3 length: 13 residues. The germline V gene has CDR1 MNHNY and CDR2 SVGAGI (reference sequence). The CDR3 DNA sequence: TGTGCCACCCTTCAGTCTGGGGCCAACGTCCTGACTTTC. It is translated as CATLQSGANVLTF.

V and J are TRBV28 and TRBJ2-7; D perhaps matches TRBD2 (5 bases). The CDR3 loop spans 14 amino acids. Trimming stripped 3 bases from V and 0 bases from J, with 9 bases between. The germline V gene encodes CDR1 MDHEN and CDR2 SYDVKM. The CDR3 nucleotides are TGTGCCAGCAGTTTTTCGGGGATCTCCTACGAGCAGTACTTC. Protein product: CASSFSGISYEQYF.

The genes are TRBV6-1 and TRBJ1-1; no definite D call. The germline CDR1 and CDR2 sequences are MNHNS and SASEGT. Deletions cut 5 bases from V and 0 bases from J, with 4 bases between. The CDR3 runs to 12 residues. The CDR3 region is CASSTMNTEAFF. The DNA of the CDR3 is TGTGCCAGCAGTACTATGAACACTGAAGCTTTCTTT.

This sequence joins TRBV11-3 and TRBJ2-6; D remains unclear. CDR3 size: 16 residues. Trimming took 3 bases from V and 0 from J, leaving 9 bases between them. Germline loops: CDR1 SGHNT, CDR2 YENEEA. CDR3 region: CASSFGRTSGANVLTF. The CDR3 region has the DNA TGTGCCAGCAGCTTCGGACGTACCTCTGGGGCCAACGTCCTGACTTTC.

This chain links TRBV6-1 with TRBJ1-2, with 9 bases that match TRBD1. The CDR3 is made up of 15 amino acids. Germline V lookup: CDR1 MNHNS, CDR2 SASEGT. V shed 5 bases and J 2 bases; nucleotides not matched to a gene: 6. CDR3 sequence (DNA): TGTGCCAGCAGTCCCGGGACAGGGAGGAACTATGGCTACACCTTC. Translating it yields CASSPGTGRNYGYTF.

The V and J genes are TRBV28 and TRBJ1-2; D remains unclear. The CDR3 has 15 residues. V lost 5 bases and J 6 bases, leaving 19 bases between the germline ends. CDR1 and CDR2 from the germline V gene are MDHEN and SYDVKM. In nucleotides, the CDR3 is TGTGCCAGCAGTCCACGAACTCCCGCGAGGGATGGCTACACCTTC. It codes for CASSPRTPARDGYTF.

The rearrangement joins TRBV27 to TRBJ1-1; D call uncertain. Looked up from germline, CDR1 is MNHEY and CDR2 is SMNVEV (reference sequence). CDR3 length equals 13 residues. V lost 2 bases, J lost 4 bases, and 8 bases lay in between. Here the CDR3 reads CASSLGKLTEAFF. The CDR3 nucleotides read TGTGCCAGCAGTTTAGGAAAACTCACTGAAGCTTTCTTT.

The gene calls are TRBV4-1 and TRBJ2-7; no clear D. This CDR3 comprises 13 residues. The V end lost 4 bases, the J end lost 0 bases, and 7 bases lay between the germline ends. Germline CDR1 reads MGHRA; CDR2 reads YSYEKL. The CDR3 DNA sequence: TGCGCCAGCAGCCTCACCCACTCCTACGAGCAGTACTTC. Translation: CASSLTHSYEQYF.

V and J are TRBV28 and TRBJ1-1; possible D gene TRBD1, 6 bases. V lost 1 base and J 4 bases, leaving 13 bases between the germline ends. The CDR3 consists of 15 residues. Germline CDR1 is MDHEN and CDR2 is SYDVKM. CDR3: CASSLSWGRSTEAFF. The CDR3 bases are TGTGCCAGCAGTTTATCTTGGGGGCGCAGCACTGAAGCTTTCTTT.

The V call is TRBV4-3, the J call TRBJ2-6, with D uncertain. V dropped 0 bases and J dropped 4 bases, with 7 bases sitting between them. This CDR3 has 15 amino acids. CDR1 and CDR2 (germline): LGHNA, YSLEER. The CDR3: CASSQEPLGANVLTF. DNA for the CDR3: TGCGCCAGCAGCCAAGAACCTCTAGGGGCCAACGTCCTGACTTTC.

This chain links TRBV20-1 with TRBJ2-7, with TRBD1 matching 9 bases. The ends lost 7 bases at V and 5 bases at J; junction bases unmatched: 3. This CDR3 is built from 11 residues. Germline V gene data show CDR1 as DFQATT and CDR2 as SNEGSKA (reference sequence). The CDR3: CSVGQGDEQYF. Here the CDR3 DNA reads TGCAGTGTGGGACAGGGAGACGAGCAGTACTTC.

This chain connects TRBV19 to TRBJ1-5; D unclear. V lost 4 bases and J 6 bases, leaving 10 bases between the germline ends. The CDR3 is made up of 13 amino acids. Germline values: CDR1 LNHDA, CDR2 SQIVND (reference sequence). The CDR3 bases are TGTGCCAGTAGTACCTTCTCCGGTCAGCCCCAGCATTTT. It specifies CASSTFSGQPQHF.

V gene TRBV10-2 combines with J gene TRBJ2-3, with D possibly TRBD1 on 7 matching bases. Per germline, CDR1 WSHSY and CDR2 SAAADI. Deletions cut 8 bases from V and 2 bases from J, with 14 bases between. This CDR3 is built from 14 residues. The CDR3 DNA reads as TGCGCCAGCCGGGGGACAGATAACACAGATACGCAGTATTTT. Translation: CASRGTDNTDTQYF.

The gene calls are TRBV19 and TRBJ1-5, with 8 bases that match TRBD1. There are 13 residues in the CDR3. The trim removed 6 bases at V and 3 bases at J, leaving 1 base unmatched. CDR1 is LNHDA, CDR2 SQIVND, per germline (reference sequence). CDR3 loop: CASRGQVNQPQHF. In nucleotides, the CDR3 is TGTGCCAGTAGGGGACAGGTCAATCAGCCCCAGCATTTT. The full variable domain, completed using reference TRBV19 and TRBJ1-5, is DGGITQSPKYLFRKEGQNVTLSCEQNLNHDAMYWYRQDPGQGLRLIYYSQIVNDFQKGDIAEGYSVSREKKESFPLTVTSAQKNPTAFYLCASRGQVNQPQHFGDGTRLSIL.

In its sample, this clone was seen once. The chain combines TRBV18 with TRBJ2-5, with D uncertain. V gave up 0 bases and J gave up 1 base, with 3 bases separating them. Germline V gene sequence: CDR1 KGHSH, CDR2 LQKENI. CDR3 length: 13 amino acids. CDR3 sequence reads: CASSPPSQETQYF. For the CDR3, the DNA is TGTGCCAGCTCACCACCCTCCCAAGAGACCCAGTACTTC.

This clone was found once. The V call is TRBV11-3, the J call TRBJ2-1, with D uncertain. This CDR3 spans 13 amino acids. Germline V lookup: CDR1 SGHNT, CDR2 YENEEA. The V and J ends lost 1 base and 6 bases respectively, with 7 bases between them. CDR3 residues: CASSLGVLNEQFF. The CDR3 DNA reads as TGTGCCAGCAGCTTAGGGGTCCTCAATGAGCAGTTCTTC.

The J gene is TRBJ1-2, the V gene TRBV2; D might be TRBD1 (6 bases). V lost 4 bases, J lost 6 bases, and 18 bases lay in between. This CDR3 is built from 15 residues. Germline V gene lookup returns CDR1 SNHLY and CDR2 FYNNEI. The DNA of the CDR3 is TGTGCCAGCAGTGTCCGAGGTGGGGGGGGCGATGGCTACACCTTC. It encodes CASSVRGGGGDGYTF.

The V gene is TRBV25-1, the J gene TRBJ2-7, with 9 bases matching TRBD2. This CDR3 contains 16 residues. Per the germline V gene, CDR1 is MGHDK and CDR2 is SYGVNS. V trimming: 1 base; J trimming: 2 bases; junction bases outside the gene matches: 6. The CDR3 DNA follows: TGTGCCAGCAGTGAATTATCGACTAGCGGAACCTACGAGCAGTACTTC. Residues: CASSELSTSGTYEQYF.

The chain recombines TRBV5-1 with TRBJ2-5; 7 bases match TRBD1. The J call may be faulty, since TRBJ2-7 better matches the DNA end. Germline V lookup: CDR1 SGHRS, CDR2 YFSETQ. The CDR3 is 15 residues long. The CDR3 nucleotides are TGCGCCAGCACCCCGGGTGGGGACAGATCCTACGAGCAGTACTTC. Its protein is CASTPGGDRSYEQYF.

The chain is built from TRBV2 and TRBJ2-3; a possible D gene is TRBD2 (6 bases). The CDR3 has 15 residues. Germline V gene data show CDR1 as SNHLY and CDR2 as FYNNEI. V gave up 3 bases and J gave up 5 bases, with 15 bases separating them. CDR3 sequence reads: CASSDLAGRRDTQYF. DNA for the CDR3: TGTGCCAGCAGTGATTTGGCGGGAAGGAGAGATACGCAGTATTTT.